Sequencing of this T cell receptor beta chain was carried out in a study of cytomegalovirus exposure and HLA in healthy donors. Clones were read by immunoSEQ multiplex PCR, and TCRdb kept only the in-frame ones, dropping some. This table has more than 300,000 clones, 70% to 90% appearing once. Germline CDR1 and CDR2: MNHNY and SVGAGI (reference sequence). This CDR3 is built from 16 residues. V gave up 2 bases and J gave up 3 bases; unmatched junction bases: 8. The validation cohort, a group of 120 subjects, included the donors and was separate from the approximately 670-subject first cohort. The source is a woman between 18 and 30 years old in good health and CMV-seronegative. Sequences were obtained from PBMCs. This sequence joins TRBV6-6 and TRBJ2-7; 9 nucleotides line up with TRBD2. The CDR3 reads CASSYVRGGAGYEQYF. The CDR3, as DNA: TGTGCCAGCAGTTACGTTCGCGGGGGGGCCGGCTACGAGCAGTACTTC.